This TCR beta chain comes out of a study of OX40 agonist ivuxolimab in advanced cancers. In the study overall: Averaging roughly 60 years in age, with a range of 23 to 79, the cohort was about 86% male. Prior anti-PD-1, anti-PD-L1 or anti-CTLA-4 therapy did not bar entry, and approximately 40% had some. Partial responses were seen in three patients, one with hepatocellular carcinoma and two with cutaneous melanoma. Study observations and caveats: At doses 0.1 to 3.0 mg/kg, CD4+ and CD8+ clones expanded.

Concerning this clone itself: What it recognizes is unknown.

Generated by immunoSEQ multiplex PCR, the TCRdb table keeps only in-frame clones and is missing some. The data contain around 75,000 clones, 85% to 90% of them singletons. Per the germline V gene, CDR1 is SGHTA and CDR2 is FQGNSA. CDR3 length equals 15 residues. The ends lost 0 bases at V and 8 bases at J; junction bases unmatched: 7. The clonotype was recovered from an adult with an advanced solid tumor such as melanoma, head and neck, liver or kidney cancer. The specimen comprised CD4+ or CD8+ T cells sorted from blood, sampled in a trial of the OX40 agonist ivuxolimab. This sequence joins TRBV7-2 and TRBJ1-2; 9 bases agree with TRBD1. CDR3 sequence (DNA): TGTGCCAGCAGCTTAGCAGGACAGGGGTTAGGGGGCTACACCTTC. Encoded protein: CASSLAGQGLGGYTF.